The 25 T cell receptor beta chains in this list originate from one sample, sequenced in a study of cytomegalovirus exposure and HLA in healthy donors. PCR involved 60 Vbeta and 13 Jbeta primers. Profiled with immunoSEQ multiplex PCR; TCRdb holds only in-frame clones, not every one. The table includes around 100,000 clones, approximately 70% detected once. Material: PBMCs. The origin of the receptors is a man aged 25-45 years in good health and CMV-seropositive.

This sequence joins TRBV19 and TRBJ2-1; 9 nucleotides match TRBD2. Germline trimming cut 1 base from V and 8 bases from J; bases unmatched to any gene: 6. This CDR3 is 15 amino acids long. Germline V CDR1 and CDR2: LNHDA, SQIVND (reference sequence). The CDR3 region has the DNA TGTGCCAGTAGTATAGGCGGGGGGGCCAGGGATGAGCAGTTCTTC. Translating it yields CASSIGGGARDEQFF.

This chain connects TRBV18 to TRBJ2-7; D remains ambiguous. CDR3 size: 13 residues. Per the germline V gene, CDR1 is KGHSH and CDR2 is LQKENI. V was trimmed by 1 base and J by 6 bases, leaving 10 bases between them. For the CDR3, the DNA is TGTGCCAGCTCACCACGCTATGGTAGCGAGCAGTACTTC. Protein sequence: CASSPRYGSEQYF.

The chain uses TRBV18 and TRBJ2-3; D is ambiguous. CDR3 length: 15 residues. The V and J ends lost 2 bases and 0 bases respectively, with 9 bases between them. Germline CDR1 and CDR2: KGHSH and LQKENI. DNA of the CDR3: TGTGCCAGCTCACCAGCCTGGCTCAGCACAGATACGCAGTATTTT. Translating it yields CASSPAWLSTDTQYF. Combining the CDR3 with reference TRBV18 and TRBJ2-3 gives the whole variable domain NAGVMQNPRHLVRRRGQEARLRCSPMKGHSHVYWYRQLPEEGLKFMVYLQKENIIDESGMPKERFSAEFPKEGPSILRIQQVVRGDSAAYFCASSPAWLSTDTQYFGPGTRLTVL.

This clone was detected only a few times. The CDR3 sequence: CASSGGLDQPQHF. The CDR3 DNA is TGTGCCAGCAGCGGGGGACTTGATCAGCCCCAGCATTTT. The chain uses TRBV7-6 and TRBJ1-5; D possibly corresponds to TRBD1 (5 bases). CDR3 length equals 13 residues. Trimming pared 5 bases from V and 5 bases from J, leaving 10 bases between. The germline V gene encodes CDR1 SGHVS and CDR2 FNYEAQ.

This chain links TRBV15 with TRBJ2-2; D uncertain. The ends were cut back, 7 bases at V and 1 base at J, with 4 bases in the middle. The CDR3 length is 12 residues. Germline V CDR1 and CDR2: LNHNV, YYDKDF (reference sequence). The CDR3: CATTGNTGELFF. The CDR3, as DNA: TGTGCCACCACCGGGAACACCGGGGAGCTGTTTTTT.

Here the CDR3 reads CASSLKGAEAFF. The CDR3 region has the DNA TGTGCCAGCAGCTTAAAGGGGGCTGAAGCTTTCTTT. V gene TRBV13 combines with J gene TRBJ1-1; TRBD1 is a possible D gene (6 bases). The germline CDR1 and CDR2 sequences are PRHDT and FYEKMQ (reference sequence). The CDR3 runs to 12 residues. Trimming pared 2 bases from V and 6 bases from J, leaving 7 bases between.

The chain employs TRBV10-2 and TRBJ1-1; TRBD1 matches 7 bases. In germline, CDR1 is WSHSY, CDR2 SAAADI. The CDR3 spans 14 residues. V lost 8 bases and J lost 1; bases outside the gene matches: 7. The DNA of the CDR3 is TGCGCCAGCTTCCCGGGACAGAGGAACACTGAAGCTTTCTTT. Its translation is CASFPGQRNTEAFF.

This clone showed up just a few times. J is TRBJ2-7 and V is TRBV5-1, with 8 positions matching TRBD2. The junction had 2 bases not matched to a gene; V was cut back by 1 base and J by 2 bases. CDR1 is SGHRS, CDR2 YFSETQ, per germline. The length of the CDR3 is 14 residues. The CDR3 reads CASSLSGGPYEQYF. The CDR3 coding sequence is TGCGCCAGCAGCTTGAGCGGGGGTCCCTACGAGCAGTACTTC.

This clone came up once. This rearrangement joins TRBV9 to TRBJ2-5; 12 bases line up with TRBD2. CDR1 SGDLS and CDR2 YYNGEE come from the germline V gene. The CDR3 contains 16 residues. Trimming removed 3 bases from V and 2 bases from J; junction bases left unmatched: 5. The DNA for the CDR3 is TGTGCCAGCAGCGCGGGACTAGCGGGCAAACAAGAGACCCAGTACTTC. Its protein is CASSAGLAGKQETQYF.

The rearrangement uses TRBV5-1 and TRBJ1-1, with 10 bases fitting TRBD1. This CDR3 region has 20 residues. Per the germline V gene, CDR1 is SGHRS and CDR2 is YFSETQ. The V gene end was trimmed by 4 bases and the J gene end by 1 base; junction bases not matched to a gene: 19. DNA of the CDR3: TGCGCCAGCAGCCCTCCAGGAAAGACAGGGGGCCTGCCCCGGAACACTGAAGCTTTCTTT. Translated, it gives CASSPPGKTGGLPRNTEAFF.

The rearrangement uses TRBV18 and TRBJ2-7, with 9 bases identical to TRBD1. Germline loops: CDR1 KGHSH, CDR2 LQKENI. Trimming cost V 3 bases and J 2 bases; bases outside gene matches: 8. The CDR3 consists of 16 residues. The CDR3 DNA reads as TGTGCCAGCTCACCGGGGACCGGGACAGGGCCCTACGAGCAGTACTTC. Translation gives CASSPGTGTGPYEQYF.

The V call is TRBV5-4, the J call TRBJ1-6; tentatively, D is TRBD1 (5 bases). Germline V gene data show CDR1 as SGHNT and CDR2 as YYREEE (reference sequence). V was shortened by 4 bases and J by 8 bases, with 16 bases between the two germline ends. The CDR3 runs 15 residues. The CDR3 nucleotides are TGTGCCAGCAGCCCGTCCTCGGGGGATGATTCACCCCTCCACTTT. It translates to CASSPSSGDDSPLHF.

The chain combines TRBV5-4 with TRBJ1-1, with no clear D. The CDR3 contains 12 residues. V lost 4 bases to trimming and J lost 9 bases, with 13 bases between them. The germline V gene has CDR1 SGHNT and CDR2 YYREEE (reference sequence). The CDR3 is CASSPDPGQAFF. As DNA, the CDR3 is TGTGCCAGCAGCCCCGACCCGGGTCAAGCTTTCTTT.

The gene calls are TRBV19 and TRBJ2-5; D gene ambiguous. With 10 bases removed from V and 1 base from J, the gap between germline ends came to 13 bases. Germline CDR1 is LNHDA and CDR2 is SQIVND (reference sequence). The CDR3 spans 13 residues. In nucleotides, the CDR3 is TGTGCCACCTCTACCGCTTTCCAAGAGACCCAGTACTTC. Residues: CATSTAFQETQYF.

This clone was observed a single time. This chain joins TRBV10-1 and TRBJ1-5; D perhaps matches TRBD1 (6 bases). This CDR3 spans 13 amino acids. Trimming took 7 bases from V and 7 from J, leaving 14 bases between them. Germline CDR1 is WNHNN and CDR2 is SYGVQD (reference sequence). CDR3 in amino acids: CASMYRVEQPQHF. The CDR3 DNA is TGCGCCAGCATGTACAGGGTTGAGCAGCCCCAGCATTTT.

The genes are TRBV29-1 and TRBJ1-2; D remains ambiguous. Per the germline V gene, CDR1 is SQVTM and CDR2 is ANQGSEA. Trimming removed 7 bases at V and 2 bases at J, with 11 bases between. The CDR3 covers 12 residues. CDR3 protein: CSALENNYGYTF. The DNA of the CDR3 is TGCAGCGCTCTGGAGAACAACTATGGCTACACCTTC.

V usage is TRBV5-1 and J usage is TRBJ2-7; 8 bases agree with TRBD2. The V and J ends lost 2 bases and 0 bases, in that order; junction bases with no gene match: 4. The length of the CDR3 is 15 residues. CDR1 is SGHRS, CDR2 YFSETQ, per germline. This CDR3 is CASSLQRGSSYEQYF. The CDR3 DNA is TGCGCCAGCAGCTTACAGCGGGGGAGCTCCTACGAGCAGTACTTC.

This chain links TRBV5-1 with TRBJ1-4, with TRBD1 as a possible D gene (6 bases). Trimming shortened V by 9 bases and J by 0 bases, and 15 bases separated the two germline ends. CDR1 and CDR2 from the germline V gene are SGHRS and YFSETQ. The CDR3 totals 15 residues. This chain's CDR3 is CATKTGSTTNEKLFF. The DNA for the CDR3 is TGCGCCACCAAGACAGGCTCCACAACTAATGAAAAACTGTTTTTT.

CDR3 nucleotide sequence: TGTGCCAGCAGCGTAGGTGGAGTGAACACTGAAGCTTTCTTT. Protein product: CASSVGGVNTEAFF. The chain joins TRBV9 to TRBJ1-1; the D is unclear. V lost 0 bases, J lost 0 bases, and 6 bases lay in between. Germline V gene data show CDR1 as SGDLS and CDR2 as YYNGEE. This CDR3 spans 14 amino acids.

The CDR3 DNA sequence: TGTGCCATCAGTGAACAGGTCTATGGCTACACCTTC. It specifies CAISEQVYGYTF. The chain employs TRBV10-3 and TRBJ1-2; possible D gene TRBD1, 5 bases. The V end was cut by 3 bases, the J end by 4 bases, with 6 bases between. The CDR3 length is 12 residues. Germline V gives CDR1 ENHRY, CDR2 SYGVKD.

CDR3 loop: CASSLAAGGSYEQFF. The CDR3 coding sequence is TGTGCCAGCAGCTTAGCAGCGGGGGGTTCCTATGAGCAGTTCTTC. The chain links TRBV11-3 to TRBJ2-1; TRBD2 agrees at 9 bases. The germline V gene has CDR1 SGHNT and CDR2 YENEEA. CDR3 length: 15 amino acids. V lost 1 base, J lost 8 bases, and 6 bases stayed unmatched.

This clone occurred a few times. This CDR3 reads CASSLGAPSYEQYF. CDR3 nucleotides: TGTGCCAGCAGCTTAGGGGCACCCTCCTACGAGCAGTACTTC. The chain combines TRBV7-6 with TRBJ2-7; D uncertain. This CDR3 region has 14 residues. In germline, CDR1 is SGHVS, CDR2 FNYEAQ. V was trimmed by 1 base and J by 0 bases, leaving 7 bases between them.

This clone was found a few times. This CDR3 is CASSYTSDTQYF. CDR3 coding DNA: TGCGCCAGCAGCTATACTTCAGATACGCAGTATTTT. The V and J genes are TRBV5-1 and TRBJ2-3; D call uncertain. This CDR3 contains 12 residues. V lost 3 bases and J lost 4, with 6 bases in between. Germline CDR1 reads SGHRS; CDR2 reads YFSETQ.

The chain carries TRBV5-1 and TRBJ2-2; TRBD2 is a possible D gene (5 bases). This CDR3 has 14 residues. Trimming left V 4 bases short and J 1 base short, with 8 bases between. Germline CDR1 is SGHRS and CDR2 is YFSETQ. CDR3 loop: CASSLRENTGELFF. CDR3 sequence (DNA): TGCGCCAGCAGCCTCCGGGAGAACACCGGGGAGCTGTTTTTT.

The J gene is TRBJ2-1, the V gene TRBV25-1; no definite D call. V lost 1 base, J lost 3 bases, and 7 bases lay in between. The CDR3 totals 14 residues. CDR1 and CDR2 (germline): MGHDK, SYGVNS. The CDR3 sequence: CASSESNSYNEQFF. The CDR3 nucleotides read TGTGCCAGCAGTGAATCAAACAGCTACAATGAGCAGTTCTTC.